Included here is one T cell receptor (beta chain) sequence, with context. The junction shows a germline mismatch at one end, possibly a read error. The length of the CDR3 is 13 residues. CDR1 is SGHKS, CDR2 YYEKEE, per germline (reference sequence). This sample is drawn from a study of blood T cells in healthy people across ages. Then a second PCR, running roughly 6 to 11 cycles, was carried out with a sample-barcoded 5' primer and a J-beta primer mix. The template-switch adaptor was a 5' adaptor with 12 random nucleotides. It tagged each cDNA molecule. TCRdb itself ran the 5' RACE reads through MiXCR, one entry per CDR3 protein. In the table there are approximately 810,000 distinct CDR3 sequences, around 26% of which are singletons.

The sequence came from a woman older than 75 in good health. Material for sequencing was blood. The chain uses TRBV5-5 and TRBJ2-1; tentatively, D is TRBD1 or TRBD2 (5 bases each). CDR3 nucleotide sequence: TGCGCCAGCAGCGGTTCAGGGAACAGTGAGCAGTTCTTC. It translates to CASSGSGNSEQFF.